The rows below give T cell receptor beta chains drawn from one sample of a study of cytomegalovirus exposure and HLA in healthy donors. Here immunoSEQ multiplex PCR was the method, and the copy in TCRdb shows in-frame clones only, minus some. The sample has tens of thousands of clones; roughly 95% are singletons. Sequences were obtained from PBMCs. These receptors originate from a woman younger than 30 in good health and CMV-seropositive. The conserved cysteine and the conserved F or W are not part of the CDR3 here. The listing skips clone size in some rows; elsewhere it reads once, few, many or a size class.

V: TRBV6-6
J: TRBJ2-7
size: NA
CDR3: ASSSSGGNQYEQY

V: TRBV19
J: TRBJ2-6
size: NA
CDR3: ASSMLGAGSGANVLT

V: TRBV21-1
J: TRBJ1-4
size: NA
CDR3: ASSRKTGTRPAATNEKLF

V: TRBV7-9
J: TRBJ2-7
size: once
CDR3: ASSYLGGGYEQY

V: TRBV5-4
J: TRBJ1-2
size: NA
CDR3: ASSLATGTGANYGYT

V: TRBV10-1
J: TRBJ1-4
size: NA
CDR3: ASTGGLGKLF

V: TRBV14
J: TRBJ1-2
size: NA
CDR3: ASSQVSDRGYGYT

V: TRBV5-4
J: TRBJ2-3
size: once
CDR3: ASSLVTGIPGTDTQY

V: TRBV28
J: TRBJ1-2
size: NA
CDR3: ASSLRGLGYT

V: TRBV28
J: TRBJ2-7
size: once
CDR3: ASSLVQWGQDYEQY

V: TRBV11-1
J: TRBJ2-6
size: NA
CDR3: ASSFRLSGANVLT

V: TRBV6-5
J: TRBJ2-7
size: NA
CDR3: ASRQAGIYEQY

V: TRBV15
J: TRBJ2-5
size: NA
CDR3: ATSSKMRIPGQRNIETQY

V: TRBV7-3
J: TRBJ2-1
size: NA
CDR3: ASSPIRRGSGYNEQF

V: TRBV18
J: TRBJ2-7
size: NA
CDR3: ASSLTSDRGPHYEQY

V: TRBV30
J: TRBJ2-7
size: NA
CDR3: AWRRTGIKEQY

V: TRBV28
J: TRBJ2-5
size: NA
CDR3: ASSFLRETQETQY

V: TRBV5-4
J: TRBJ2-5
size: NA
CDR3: ASSLVARAETQY

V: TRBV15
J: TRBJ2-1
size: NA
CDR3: ATSRDPGGSYNEQF

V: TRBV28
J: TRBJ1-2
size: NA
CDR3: AIQRAYYGYT

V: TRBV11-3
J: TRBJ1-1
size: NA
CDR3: ASSGRGRTEAF

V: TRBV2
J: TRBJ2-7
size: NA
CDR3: ASSDPRAGVSNEQY

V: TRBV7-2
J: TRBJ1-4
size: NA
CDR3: ASSSQGGNEKLF

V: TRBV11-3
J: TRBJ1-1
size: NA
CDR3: ASSPGDSSTEAF

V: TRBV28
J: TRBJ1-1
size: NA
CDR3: ASSLNYRGRTEAF

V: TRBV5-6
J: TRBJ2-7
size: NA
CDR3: ASSSTYEQY

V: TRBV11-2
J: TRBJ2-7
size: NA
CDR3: ASSLGTGGFYEQY

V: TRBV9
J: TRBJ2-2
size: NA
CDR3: ASGTPNTGELF

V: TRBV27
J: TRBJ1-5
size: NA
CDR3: ASSLSRGRNWGSNQPQH

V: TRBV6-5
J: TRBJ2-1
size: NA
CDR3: ASGTRVYNEQF

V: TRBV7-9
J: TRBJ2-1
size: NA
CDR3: ASSLTSSYNEQF

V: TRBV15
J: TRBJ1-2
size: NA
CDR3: ATSRAPESRYGYT

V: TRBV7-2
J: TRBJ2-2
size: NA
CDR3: ASSRRQGAETGELF

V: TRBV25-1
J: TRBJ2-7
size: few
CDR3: ASSSQGVEQY

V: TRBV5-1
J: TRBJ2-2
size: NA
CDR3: ASRRDSGTGELF

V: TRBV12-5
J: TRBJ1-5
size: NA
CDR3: ASGPARNQPQH

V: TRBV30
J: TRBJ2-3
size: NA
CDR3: AWSVSGRVSDTQY

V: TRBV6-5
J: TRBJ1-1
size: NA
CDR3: ASSYSGGGNTEAF

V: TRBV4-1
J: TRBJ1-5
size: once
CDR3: ASSQGGWSNQPQH

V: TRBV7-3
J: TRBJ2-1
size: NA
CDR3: ASRSQVVDEQF

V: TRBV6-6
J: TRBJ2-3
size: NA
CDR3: ASSYGRRADTQY

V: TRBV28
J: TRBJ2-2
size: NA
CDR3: ASSLDAGGELF